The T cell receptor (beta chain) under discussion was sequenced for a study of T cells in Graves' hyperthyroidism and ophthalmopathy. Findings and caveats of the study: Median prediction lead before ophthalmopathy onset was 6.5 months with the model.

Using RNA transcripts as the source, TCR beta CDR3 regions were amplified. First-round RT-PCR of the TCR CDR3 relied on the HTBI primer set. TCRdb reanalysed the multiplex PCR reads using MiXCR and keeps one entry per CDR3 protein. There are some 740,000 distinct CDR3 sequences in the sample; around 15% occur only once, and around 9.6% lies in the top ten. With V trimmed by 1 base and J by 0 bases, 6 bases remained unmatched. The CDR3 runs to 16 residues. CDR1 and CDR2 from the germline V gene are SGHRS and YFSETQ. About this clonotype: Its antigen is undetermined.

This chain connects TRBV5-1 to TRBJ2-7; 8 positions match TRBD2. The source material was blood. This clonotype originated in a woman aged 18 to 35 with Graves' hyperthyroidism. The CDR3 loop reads CASSLKGSGSSYEQYF. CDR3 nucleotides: TGCGCCAGCAGCTTGAAGGGGAGCGGGAGCTCCTACGAGCAGTACTTC.